These T cell receptor beta chains were read from a single sample in a study of CD4 T cells in relation to SARS-CoV-2 and coronaviruses. These TCRs' antigens remain unknown. The repertoire was sequenced with immunoSEQ multiplex PCR; TCRdb's copy has only in-frame clones and lacks some. This sample has around 18,000 clones, with 60% to 75% found just once. Sequencing was carried out using CD4+ T cells from PBMCs, cultured in vitro. The origin of the receptors is a human donor in good health. Each CDR3 is given with its conserved first and last residue. The D gene is left open where the match is weak. Rows may omit the clone size; those that give it use once, few, many or a size class.

>TRBJ2-6|TRBV5-8|-|-
TGTGCCAGCAGGGGCTACTCTGGGGCCAACGTCCTGACTTTC
CASRGYSGANVLTF
>TRBJ1-5|TRBV7-9|once|-
TGTGCCAGCAGCTTGGGGCAGGGTGTCCAGCCCCAGCATTTT
CASSLGQGVQPQHF
>TRBJ2-2|TRBV7-8|-|TRBD2
TGTGCCAGCAGCAGCCGGACTAGCGGGAGTGTGGGCACCGGGGAGCTGTTTTTT
CASSSRTSGSVGTGELFF
>TRBJ1-1|TRBV5-4|-|TRBD1
TGTGCCAGCAGCTTGGACAGGGGAGGTGGAGCTTTCTTT
CASSLDRGGGAFF
>TRBJ1-1|TRBV2|few|TRBD1
TGTGCCAGCATCATACAGGGGGCGGACACTGAAGCTTTCTTT
CASIIQGADTEAFF
>TRBJ1-1|TRBV5-4|-|TRBD1
TGTGCCAGCAGCTGGGGACAGGAACATAACACTGAAGCTTTCTTT
CASSWGQEHNTEAFF
>TRBJ1-2|TRBV12-3/TRBV12-4|few|-
TGTGCCAGCAGCGGACCCGGGACTGGCTACACCTTC
CASSGPGTGYTF
>TRBJ1-5|TRBV28|-|-
TGTGCCAGCACCACTGGGGACCGTTCGATGAGGCCCCAGCATTTT
CASTTGDRSMRPQHF
>TRBJ1-5|TRBV10-3|-|-
TGTGCCATCAGTGAGTTCCGGTCAGCTTATAGCAATCAGCCCCAGCATTTT
CAISEFRSAYSNQPQHF
>TRBJ2-5|TRBV30|-|TRBD2
TGTGCCTGGGGCCAGGGACTAGAAGAGACCCAGTACTTC
CAWGQGLEETQYF
>TRBJ2-3|TRBV24-1|few|-
TGTGCCACCAGTGTGGGAAGGGGTAGGCATACGCAGTATTTT
CATSVGRGRHTQYF
>TRBJ2-5|TRBV19|once|-
TGTGCCAGTAAGGTCGGGCAATCGGAGACCCAGTACTTC
CASKVGQSETQYF
>TRBJ2-7|TRBV6-5|-|TRBD1
TGTGCCAGCACCGACAGGGGCCCGTCCTACGAGCAGTACTTC
CASTDRGPSYEQYF
>TRBJ2-1|TRBV10-3|-|TRBD1
TGTGCCATCCAAACCGGGACAGGGGAGTACAATGAGCAGTTCTTC
CAIQTGTGEYNEQFF
>TRBJ1-1|TRBV28|few|-
TGTGCCAGCAGTAGAGGGGGTTTGAACACTGAAGCTTTCTTT
CASSRGGLNTEAFF
>TRBJ2-3|TRBV29-1|-|-
TGCAGCGTTGACTTCCGAGCTGCCGGAGATACGCAGTATTTT
CSVDFRAAGDTQYF
>TRBJ2-1|TRBV18|-|TRBD2
TGTGCCAGCTCACCCGGGACTAGCGGGAGCCGGGATGAGCAGTTCTTC
CASSPGTSGSRDEQFF
>TRBJ1-2|TRBV19|-|-
TGTGCCGTTTGGCAGGGTTACTATGGCTACACCTTC
CAVWQGYYGYTF
>TRBJ2-3|TRBV30|-|TRBD2
TGTGCCTGGAATGCGGGAGGGTCGACAGATACGCAGTATTTT
CAWNAGGSTDTQYF
>TRBJ1-1|TRBV3-1/TRBV3-2|few|-
TGTGCCAGCAGCCAAGCACAGGCGAAAACGGAAGCTTTCTTT
CASSQAQAKTEAFF
>TRBJ2-7|TRBV18|-|TRBD2
TGTGCCAGCTCGCCGTCGGGGACTAGCGGAGTGTACGAGCAGTACTTC
CASSPSGTSGVYEQYF
>TRBJ2-3|TRBV19|-|-
TGTGCCAGTAGTAGACGGGCTGACAACACAGATACGCAGTATTTT
CASSRRADNTDTQYF